These 10 T cell receptor beta chains were sequenced from one sample in a study of blood T cell repertoires in COVID-19. Some clones are missing from TCRdb's copy, which holds only in-frame ones; the method was immunoSEQ multiplex PCR. The table records approximately 670,000 clones, 80% to 90% of them present only once. The specimen sequenced was peripheral blood. The receptors originated from a woman aged 18-29 years with acute or convalescent COVID-19.

As DNA, the CDR3 is TGCGCCAGCAGCTTTTCTGACAGGATTTATGGCTACACCTTC. This gives the protein CASSFSDRIYGYTF. This chain connects TRBV5-1 to TRBJ1-2; TRBD1 might be the D (6 bases). Between the trimmed V and J ends, which lost 2 bases and 5 bases, there was a span of 13 bases. Germline V gene lookup returns CDR1 SGHRS and CDR2 YFSETQ. The CDR3 extends over 14 amino acids.

The chain uses TRBV5-5 and TRBJ2-7; D is unclear. The CDR3 is made up of 14 amino acids. Germline CDR1 is SGHKS and CDR2 is YYEKEE (reference sequence). V was cut by 0 bases and J by 4 bases, with 11 bases left in between. The CDR3 nucleotides are TGTGCCAGCAGCTTGGTAGTTAGTCGATACGAGCAGTACTTC. Protein product: CASSLVVSRYEQYF. The whole variable domain, remainder taken from reference TRBV5-5 and TRBJ2-7, is DAGVTQSPTHLIKTRGQQVTLRCSPISGHKSVSWYQQVLGQGPQFIFQYYEKEERGRGNFPDRFSARQFPNYSSELNVNALLLGDSALYLCASSLVVSRYEQYFGPGTRLTVT.

The V gene is TRBV9, the J gene TRBJ1-3; no clear D. The CDR3 has 16 residues. V lost 3 bases and J lost 4, with 17 bases in between. Germline CDR1 SGDLS, CDR2 YYNGEE. CDR3 in amino acids: CASSGGGRFWGNTIYF. For the CDR3, the DNA is TGTGCCAGCAGCGGGGGAGGCCGCTTCTGGGGAAACACCATATATTTT.

The chain employs TRBV2 and TRBJ2-4, with TRBD1 matching over 8 bases. Germline V gene lookup returns CDR1 SNHLY and CDR2 FYNNEI. With V trimmed by 9 bases and J by 1 base, 17 bases remained unmatched. CDR3 length: 18 amino acids. The CDR3 is CARKQGDRGRFAKNIQYF. The DNA for the CDR3 is TGTGCCAGAAAACAAGGAGACAGGGGACGTTTTGCCAAAAACATTCAGTACTTC.

The chain is built from TRBV9 and TRBJ2-1; no definite D call. CDR1 is SGDLS and CDR2 is YYNGEE in the germline V gene. V lost 3 bases, J lost 5 bases, and 12 bases lay in between. This CDR3 contains 14 residues. CDR3 residues: CASSDSRLNNEQFF. As DNA, the CDR3 is TGTGCCAGCAGCGACTCGAGACTTAACAATGAGCAGTTCTTC.

This chain uses TRBV19 with TRBJ2-7; 7 bases line up with TRBD1. The V segment lost 9 bases and the J segment 4 bases; nucleotides outside the gene matches: 9. Germline lookup yields CDR1 LNHDA and CDR2 SQIVND (reference sequence). The length of the CDR3 is 13 residues. The CDR3 sequence is CASTPGQRYEQYF. CDR3 nucleotide sequence: TGTGCCAGCACCCCGGGACAGAGGTACGAGCAGTACTTC. Combining the CDR3 with reference TRBV19 and TRBJ2-7 gives the whole variable domain DGGITQSPKYLFRKEGQNVTLSCEQNLNHDAMYWYRQDPGQGLRLIYYSQIVNDFQKGDIAEGYSVSREKKESFPLTVTSAQKNPTAFYLCASTPGQRYEQYFGPGTRLTVT.

The V and J genes are TRBV18 and TRBJ1-5; 9 nucleotides agree with TRBD1. The length of the CDR3 is 15 residues. Germline CDR1 KGHSH, CDR2 LQKENI. V trimming: 0 bases; J trimming: 7 bases; junction bases outside the gene matches: 4. CDR3: CASSPPADRGQPQHF. CDR3 DNA: TGTGCCAGCTCACCACCGGCGGACAGGGGACAGCCCCAGCATTTT. The entire variable domain, with the rest obtained from reference TRBV18 and TRBJ1-5, is as follows: NAGVMQNPRHLVRRRGQEARLRCSPMKGHSHVYWYRQLPEEGLKFMVYLQKENIIDESGMPKERFSAEFPKEGPSILRIQQVVRGDSAAYFCASSPPADRGQPQHFGDGTRLSIL.

The chain joins TRBV4-3 to TRBJ2-3, with D perhaps matching TRBD2 (7 bases). The CDR3 totals 15 residues. Trimming took 1 base from V and 8 from J, leaving 16 bases between them. CDR1 and CDR2 from the germline V gene are LGHNA and YSLEER. This CDR3 is CASSQGGGLKFTQYF. The CDR3, as DNA: TGCGCCAGCAGCCAAGGGGGGGGCCTGAAATTTACGCAGTATTTT.

The chain uses TRBV7-2 and TRBJ1-2; possible D gene TRBD1, 5 bases. This CDR3 has 15 residues. V shed 5 bases and J shed 8 bases, with 21 bases lying between them. Germline CDR1 and CDR2: SGHTA and FQGNSA. CDR3 loop: CASSGTWQGARGYTF. CDR3 sequence (DNA): TGTGCCAGCAGCGGAACCTGGCAGGGTGCTAGGGGCTACACCTTC.

The chain links TRBV19 to TRBJ1-2, with D perhaps matching TRBD1 (5 bases). CDR3 size: 15 residues. In germline, CDR1 is LNHDA, CDR2 SQIVND (reference sequence). The V end lost 6 bases, the J end lost 4 bases, and 18 bases lay between the germline ends. The CDR3 loop is CASSFSLDMGYGYTF. The CDR3 DNA reads TGTGCCAGTAGCTTTTCGCTGGACATGGGCTATGGCTACACCTTC.